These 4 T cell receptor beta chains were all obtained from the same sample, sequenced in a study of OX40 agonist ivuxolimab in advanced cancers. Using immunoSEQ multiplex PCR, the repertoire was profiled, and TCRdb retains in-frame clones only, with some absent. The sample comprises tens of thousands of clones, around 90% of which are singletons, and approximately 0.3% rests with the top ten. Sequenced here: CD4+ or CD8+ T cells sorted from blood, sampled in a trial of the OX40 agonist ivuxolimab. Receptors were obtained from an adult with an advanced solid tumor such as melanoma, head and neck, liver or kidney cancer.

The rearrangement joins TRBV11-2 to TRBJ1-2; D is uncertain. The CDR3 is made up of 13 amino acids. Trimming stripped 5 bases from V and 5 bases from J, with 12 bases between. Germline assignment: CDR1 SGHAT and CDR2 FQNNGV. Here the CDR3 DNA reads TGTGCCAGCAGCCCGGGGAGGGTTTATGGCTACACCTTC. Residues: CASSPGRVYGYTF.

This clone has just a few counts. The DNA for the CDR3 is TGTGCCAGTAGTATGCACAGGTACGAGCAGTACTTC. Translation gives CASSMHRYEQYF. The V and J genes are TRBV19 and TRBJ2-7; D perhaps matches TRBD1 (5 bases). V was trimmed by 3 bases and J by 4 bases, leaving 7 bases between them. Germline V CDR1 and CDR2: LNHDA, SQIVND (reference sequence). The CDR3 length is 12 residues. Drawing the rest from reference TRBV19 and TRBJ2-7, the complete variable domain is DGGITQSPKYLFRKEGQNVTLSCEQNLNHDAMYWYRQDPGQGLRLIYYSQIVNDFQKGDIAEGYSVSREKKESFPLTVTSAQKNPTAFYLCASSMHRYEQYFGPGTRLTVT.

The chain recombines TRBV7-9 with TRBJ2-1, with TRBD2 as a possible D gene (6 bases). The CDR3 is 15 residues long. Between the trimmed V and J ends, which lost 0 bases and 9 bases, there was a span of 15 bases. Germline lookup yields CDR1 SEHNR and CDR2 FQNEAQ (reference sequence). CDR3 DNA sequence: TGTGCCAGCAGCTTAGCACTAGCAGAGGGGAGTGAGCAGTTCTTC. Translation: CASSLALAEGSEQFF.

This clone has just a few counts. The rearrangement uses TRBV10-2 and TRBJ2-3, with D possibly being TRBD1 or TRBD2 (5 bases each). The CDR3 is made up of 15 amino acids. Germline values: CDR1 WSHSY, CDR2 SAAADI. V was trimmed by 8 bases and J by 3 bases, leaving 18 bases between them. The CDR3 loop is CASQRGTGRTDTQYF. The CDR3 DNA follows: TGCGCCAGCCAGCGAGGGACGGGAAGGACAGATACGCAGTATTTT.